What follows are 26 T cell receptor beta chains derived from one specimen sequenced in a study of blood T cell repertoires in COVID-19. Measured with immunoSEQ multiplex PCR; TCRdb has only the in-frame clones, and not every one. The repertoire has some 180,000 clones, 70% to 85% of them found once; the top ten carry more than 4%. Material: PBMCs or T cells enriched from blood (not recorded which). Source of these receptors: a woman between 55 and 75 years old with acute COVID-19.

The genes are TRBV2 and TRBJ1-5, with D tentatively TRBD1 (5 bases). Trimming cost V 1 base and J 1 base, with 8 bases left between them. The CDR3 has 15 residues. The germline V gene encodes CDR1 SNHLY and CDR2 FYNNEI. This CDR3 reads CASSEGAGSNQPQHF. The CDR3 DNA is TGTGCCAGCAGTGAAGGGGCAGGGAGCAATCAGCCCCAGCATTTT.

This clone appeared once. This chain connects TRBV4-3 to TRBJ2-7, with D maybe TRBD1 (5 bases). The CDR3 runs 14 residues. The germline V and J ends were trimmed by 1 base and 6 bases, with 13 bases remaining between them. Germline V lookup: CDR1 LGHNA, CDR2 YSLEER. The CDR3 nucleotides are TGCGCCAGCAGCCAAGGGCGGTCCCAGGGCGAGCAGTACTTC. Translated: CASSQGRSQGEQYF.

The chain joins TRBV5-1 to TRBJ1-2; D uncertain. The germline CDR1 and CDR2 sequences are SGHRS and YFSETQ. V was shortened by 5 bases and J by 2 bases, with 19 bases between the two germline ends. The CDR3 consists of 16 residues. CDR3 sequence (DNA): TGCGCCAGCAGTCCCGGGAAAACGGGAAACAACTATGGCTACACCTTC. Its protein product is CASSPGKTGNNYGYTF.

V usage is TRBV7-2 and J usage is TRBJ2-1, with 13 bases matching TRBD2. V was clipped by 5 bases and J by 10 bases; unmatched bases: 14. The CDR3 consists of 17 residues. Germline V lookup: CDR1 SGHTA, CDR2 FQGNSA. CDR3 nucleotides: TGTGCCAGCAGCCTAACCCGAGGGGGACTAGCGGGAAGGGAGCAGTTCTTC. It is translated as CASSLTRGGLAGREQFF. Complete variable domain (other parts from reference TRBV7-2 and TRBJ2-1): GAGVSQSPSNKVTEKGKDVELRCDPISGHTALYWYRQSLGQGLEFLIYFQGNSAPDKSGLPSDRFSAERTGGSVSTLTIQRTQQEDSAVYLCASSLTRGGLAGREQFFGPGTRLTVL.

The chain is built from TRBV10-3 and TRBJ2-2; tentative D call: TRBD2 (7 bases). CDR3 size: 16 residues. V lost 8 bases to trimming and J lost 7 bases, with 23 bases between them. Germline CDR1 reads ENHRY; CDR2 reads SYGVKD. CDR3 bases: TGTGCCATCGCCCCCTGGGGGGGCCTCGGTATCGGGGAGCTGTTTTTT. The encoded protein is CAIAPWGGLGIGELFF.

This clone has only a few counts. The chain is built from TRBV20-1 and TRBJ1-4; D might be TRBD1 (6 bases). V was shortened by 3 bases and J by 2 bases, with 13 bases between the two germline ends. This CDR3 has 15 residues. CDR1 and CDR2 (germline): DFQATT, SNEGSKA (reference sequence). In DNA, the CDR3 is TGCAGTGCTAGTCGAGGCGGGGGCACTAATGAAAAACTGTTTTTT. Amino acid sequence: CSASRGGGTNEKLFF.

This rearrangement joins TRBV27 to TRBJ1-2; D possibly corresponds to TRBD1 (6 bases). The CDR3 has 15 residues. V was shortened by 6 bases and J by 7 bases, with 21 bases between the two germline ends. CDR1 and CDR2 (germline): MNHEY, SMNVEV (reference sequence). The CDR3 bases are TGTGCCAGCAGGCAACAAGTGGGGGCCAGGGGTGGCTACACCTTC. Translation gives CASRQQVGARGGYTF.

This chain joins TRBV5-1 and TRBJ1-4, with 10 bases matching TRBD1. Germline CDR1 SGHRS, CDR2 YFSETQ. This CDR3 comprises 16 residues. Trimming at V came to 3 bases and at J to 8 bases, leaving 10 bases not matched to a gene. DNA of the CDR3: TGCGCCAGCAGCTCGCCTTTGGGGACAGGGGCGGAAAAACTGTTTTTT. It translates to CASSSPLGTGAEKLFF. Full variable domain (outside the CDR3, taken from reference TRBV5-1 and TRBJ1-4): KAGVTQTPRYLIKTRGQQVTLSCSPISGHRSVSWYQQTPGQGLQFLFEYFSETQRNKGNFPGRFSGRQFSNSRSEMNVSTLELGDSALYLCASSSPLGTGAEKLFFGSGTQLSVL.

This clone was seen many times. The gene calls are TRBV4-1 and TRBJ2-1; 9 bases are shared with TRBD2. With V trimmed by 1 base and J by 3 bases, 19 bases remained unmatched. Germline V gives CDR1 MGHRA, CDR2 YSYEKL. The CDR3 extends over 21 amino acids. CDR3 residues: CASSQVRGLRTSERGYNEQFF. The CDR3, as DNA: TGCGCCAGCAGCCAAGTCCGGGGGCTCCGGACTAGCGAGAGAGGCTACAATGAGCAGTTCTTC.

In this sample, this clone turned up a few times. The rearrangement links TRBV6-2 or TRBV6-3 to TRBJ2-7; TRBD2 agrees at 14 bases. The V and J ends lost 6 bases and 4 bases, in that order; junction bases with no gene match: 32. This CDR3 is built from 24 residues. Germline loops: CDR1 MNHEY, CDR2 SVGEGT. For the CDR3, the DNA is TGTGCCAGCAGCCCCCGGACGGCGACTAGCGGGAGGGCCTTTAGTTATGTCGGTCGATACGAGCAGTACTTC. As protein: CASSPRTATSGRAFSYVGRYEQYF.

The CDR3 DNA reads as TGTGCCACCAGCAGAGGGGGGGGAACACGGGAGACCCAGTACTTC. This encodes CATSRGGGTRETQYF. The chain combines TRBV15 with TRBJ2-5; TRBD2 matches at 7 bases. CDR3 length: 15 amino acids. V was pared by 1 base and J by 5 bases, with 7 bases of the junction left unmatched. The germline gives CDR1 LNHNV, CDR2 YYDKDF (reference sequence).

V and J are TRBV7-9 and TRBJ2-1; D gene unclear. The CDR3 covers 14 residues. V lost 7 bases, J lost 10 bases, and 20 bases lay in between. Germline V gene data show CDR1 as SEHNR and CDR2 as FQNEAQ (reference sequence). The CDR3 loop is CASTLESPAGEQFF. The DNA of the CDR3 is TGTGCCAGCACCCTCGAGAGCCCCGCAGGAGAGCAGTTCTTC.

V usage is TRBV28 and J usage is TRBJ1-5; the match to TRBD1 covers 8 bases. Germline assignment: CDR1 MDHEN and CDR2 SYDVKM. The CDR3 contains 15 residues. V lost 4 bases, J lost 2 bases, and 4 bases stayed unmatched. CDR3 loop: CASSWTGIGNQPQHF. For the CDR3, the DNA is TGTGCCAGCAGTTGGACAGGGATCGGCAATCAGCCCCAGCATTTT.

The DNA of the CDR3 is TGTGCCACCAGTGAGAACAGCGGCACTGAAGCTTTCTTT. It specifies CATSENSGTEAFF. The J gene is TRBJ1-1, the V gene TRBV24-1, with D unclear. V dropped 4 bases and J dropped 4 bases, with 9 bases sitting between them. Germline V gene sequence: CDR1 KGHDR, CDR2 SFDVKD. The CDR3 totals 13 residues.

This chain uses TRBV7-9 with TRBJ2-5; TRBD2 aligns across 11 bases. The germline V gene encodes CDR1 SEHNR and CDR2 FQNEAQ (reference sequence). This CDR3 spans 15 amino acids. The ends lost 1 base at V and 4 bases at J; junction bases unmatched: 2. For the CDR3, the DNA is TGTGCCAGCAGCTTAGGGCTAGCGGGAGGAGAGACCCAGTACTTC. Protein sequence: CASSLGLAGGETQYF. Using reference TRBV7-9 and TRBJ2-5 for the parts outside the CDR3, the full variable domain is DTGVSQNPRHKITKRGQNVTFRCDPISEHNRLYWYRQTLGQGPEFLTYFQNEAQLEKSRLLSDRFSAERPKGSFSTLEIQRTEQGDSAMYLCASSLGLAGGETQYFGPGTRLLVL.

The DNA for the CDR3 is TGTGCCAGCAGCAGGGACTGGGGAGAGACCCAGTACTTC. This sequence encodes CASSRDWGETQYF. This chain uses TRBV6-2 or TRBV6-3 with TRBJ2-5; D perhaps matches TRBD2 (6 bases). Trimming cost V 6 bases and J 4 bases, with 12 bases left between them. This CDR3 contains 13 residues. Germline loops: CDR1 MNHEY, CDR2 SVGEGT.

The rearrangement joins TRBV11-3 to TRBJ2-5; possibly TRBD1 for D (5 bases). This CDR3 spans 14 amino acids. Per germline, CDR1 SGHNT and CDR2 YENEEA. The V end lost 0 bases, the J end lost 2 bases, and 7 bases lay between the germline ends. CDR3 sequence: CASSLDSGQETQYF. The CDR3 DNA follows: TGTGCCAGCAGCTTAGATTCAGGGCAAGAGACCCAGTACTTC.

The chain recombines TRBV4-2 with TRBJ2-6; 9 positions agree with TRBD1. The CDR3 has 17 residues. The junction had 4 bases not matched to a gene; V was cut back by 4 bases and J by 0 bases. Per the germline V gene, CDR1 is LGHNA and CDR2 is YNFKEQ. The CDR3 here is CASSRGTGNSGANVLTF. As DNA, the CDR3 is TGTGCCAGCAGCCGCGGGACAGGGAACTCTGGGGCCAACGTCCTGACTTTC.

In this sample, this clone turned up once. V is TRBV30 and J is TRBJ1-5; D is ambiguous. CDR3 length: 13 amino acids. Germline V gene data show CDR1 as GTSNPN and CDR2 as SVGIG (reference sequence). V was trimmed by 3 bases and J by 1 base, leaving 7 bases between them. The CDR3 DNA reads TGTGCCTGGAGCTTAGAAAGCAATCAGCCCCAGCATTTT. It specifies CAWSLESNQPQHF.

The V call is TRBV6-5, the J call TRBJ1-6; D is unresolved. With 0 bases removed from V and 8 bases from J, the gap between germline ends came to 11 bases. This CDR3 has 15 residues. Germline lookup yields CDR1 MNHEY and CDR2 SVGAGI. In DNA form, the CDR3 reads TGTGCCAGCAGTTACTCCCCCCCGCGCGATTCACCCCTCCACTTT. Translation gives CASSYSPPRDSPLHF.

The rearrangement joins TRBV24-1 to TRBJ1-5; the D is unclear. This CDR3 spans 13 amino acids. V lost 0 bases and J lost 7, with 6 bases in between. The germline gives CDR1 KGHDR, CDR2 SFDVKD. The CDR3 region is CATSDLSGQPQHF. CDR3 bases: TGTGCCACCAGTGATTTGAGCGGGCAGCCCCAGCATTTT.

The sample holds many counts of this clone. V is TRBV7-9 and J is TRBJ2-7; 11 bases align to TRBD1. Germline CDR1 SEHNR, CDR2 FQNEAQ (reference sequence). V lost 1 base to trimming and J lost 6 bases; unmatched junction nucleotides: 2. The CDR3 loop spans 14 amino acids. CDR3 region: CASSLVGQGAEQYV. The CDR3 region has the DNA TGTGCCAGCAGCTTAGTAGGACAGGGGGCCGAGCAGTACGTC.

This rearrangement joins TRBV19 to TRBJ2-1; 10 bases map to TRBD1. V trimming: 6 bases; J trimming: 8 bases; junction bases outside the gene matches: 7. The CDR3 spans 14 residues. The germline V gene has CDR1 LNHDA and CDR2 SQIVND (reference sequence). CDR3 sequence (DNA): TGTGCCAGTAGCCGACAGGGGGCAAGAGATGAGCAGTTCTTC. It translates to CASSRQGARDEQFF. Full variable domain (missing parts from reference TRBV19 and TRBJ2-1): DGGITQSPKYLFRKEGQNVTLSCEQNLNHDAMYWYRQDPGQGLRLIYYSQIVNDFQKGDIAEGYSVSREKKESFPLTVTSAQKNPTAFYLCASSRQGARDEQFFGPGTRLTVL.

V is TRBV11-2 and J is TRBJ2-5; possible D gene TRBD2, 5 bases. Germline V gene lookup returns CDR1 SGHAT and CDR2 FQNNGV. Trimming removed 0 bases from V and 2 bases from J, with 7 bases in between. This CDR3 has 14 residues. The CDR3 nucleotides read TGTGCCAGCAGCTTAGACCTAGCTCAAGAGACCCAGTACTTC. Translation gives CASSLDLAQETQYF.

The V and J genes are TRBV6-2 or TRBV6-3 and TRBJ2-7; D might be TRBD1 (6 bases). The CDR3 runs to 16 residues. V was cut by 0 bases and J by 3 bases, with 15 bases left in between. Germline values: CDR1 MNHEY, CDR2 SVGEGT. This CDR3 reads CASSYSPMTGLYEQYF. CDR3 nucleotides: TGTGCCAGCAGTTACTCTCCCATGACAGGTCTCTACGAGCAGTACTTC.

This clone was seen a handful of times. The J gene is TRBJ1-3, the V gene TRBV7-2; D gene unclear. Germline CDR1 SGHTA, CDR2 FQGNSA. This CDR3 region has 13 residues. Trimming removed 5 bases from V and 4 bases from J, with 9 bases in between. The CDR3: CASSQLPGNTIYF. CDR3 nucleotide sequence: TGTGCCAGCAGCCAACTCCCAGGAAACACCATATATTTT.